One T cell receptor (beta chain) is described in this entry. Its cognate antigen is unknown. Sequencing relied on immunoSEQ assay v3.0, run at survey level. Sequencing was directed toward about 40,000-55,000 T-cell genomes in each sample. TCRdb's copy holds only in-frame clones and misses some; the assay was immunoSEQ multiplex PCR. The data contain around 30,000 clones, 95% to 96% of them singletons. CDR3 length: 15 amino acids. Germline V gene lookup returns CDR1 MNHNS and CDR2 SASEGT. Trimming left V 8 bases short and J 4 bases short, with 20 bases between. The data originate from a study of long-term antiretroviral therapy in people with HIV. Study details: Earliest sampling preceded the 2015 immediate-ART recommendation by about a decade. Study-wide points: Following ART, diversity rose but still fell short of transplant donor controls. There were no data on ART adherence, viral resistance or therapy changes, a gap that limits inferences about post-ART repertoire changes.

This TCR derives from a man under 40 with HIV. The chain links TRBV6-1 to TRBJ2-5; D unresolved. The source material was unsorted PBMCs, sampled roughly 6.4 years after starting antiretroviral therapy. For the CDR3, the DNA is TGTGCCAGCCGGGTGTATCTTGGGCCCACAGAGACCCAGTACTTC. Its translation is CASRVYLGPTETQYF.